Reported below is one T cell receptor (beta chain). The assay was immunoSEQ multiplex PCR, and TCRdb's table has in-frame clones only and misses some. The sample has tens of thousands of clones; approximately 80% are singletons. The record originates from a study of neoadjuvant anti-PD-1 for oral cavity cancer. The CDR3 extends over 13 amino acids. Trimming removed 10 bases from V and 4 bases from J; junction bases left unmatched: 6. Germline lookup yields CDR1 MNHNS and CDR2 SASEGT. As for time point: after neoadjuvant nivolumab, at surgical resection. The gene calls are TRBV6-1 and TRBJ1-5; 8 positions agree with TRBD1. The sequence was collected from a person aged 40-85 years with oral cavity squamous cell carcinoma. The sample was PBMCs, taken after nivolumab (anti-PD-1) treatment. As DNA, the CDR3 is TGTGCCACCCGGACAGGGACAAATCAGCCCCAGCATTTT. This sequence encodes CATRTGTNQPQHF.